The next 24 T cell receptor beta chains were all read from a single sample in a study of T cells in Graves' hyperthyroidism and ophthalmopathy (dated by TCRdb to about 2019). The library was built by means of multiplex PCR. The sample was run on an Illumina HiSeq 2000. The TCR beta CDR3 regions were amplified from RNA transcripts. A first-round RT-PCR of the TCR CDR3 used the HTBI primer set with the Qiagen OneStep RT-PCR kit. TCRdb trimmed public reads at Q25 via fastp, called clones via MiXCR and kept in-frame beta chains. Each CDR3 protein appears once, grouped with its most common genes and DNA. For this sample there are 360,000 or so distinct CDR3 sequences; roughly 15% appear just once. The ten most abundant clones make up approximately 19% of the sample. Source material: blood. Every receptor here comes from an older woman with Graves' ophthalmopathy.

About this clonotype itself: This could be a read error, since a much larger clone is one nucleotide away. The conserved phenylalanine or tryptophan is not found at the CDR3 terminus, so this likely reflects a read error. CDR3 residues: CASSLQGMAGELFL. Written as DNA, the CDR3 is TGTGCCAGCAGTTTACAGGGAATGGCCGGGGAGCTGTTTCTT. The chain is built from TRBV28 and TRBJ2-2; possibly TRBD1 for D (5 bases). V was clipped by 2 bases and J by 6 bases, with 10 bases between them. This CDR3 has 14 residues. Germline lookup yields CDR1 MDHEN and CDR2 SYDVKM.

The table lists this clonotype with a few counts. The J gene is TRBJ2-3, the V gene TRBV7-7, with D tentatively TRBD2 (5 bases). This CDR3 region has 14 residues. V dropped 8 bases and J dropped 0 bases, with 12 bases sitting between them. Germline V gene lookup returns CDR1 SSHAT and CDR2 FNYEAQ (reference sequence). CDR3 region: CASAKTTSTDTQYF. Written as DNA, the CDR3 is TGTGCCAGCGCAAAGACTACTAGCACAGATACGCAGTATTTT.

There are many counts of this clonotype. This chain links TRBV2 with TRBJ2-3; the match to TRBD2 covers 8 bases. The CDR3 is made up of 13 amino acids. With 8 bases clipped from V and 4 bases from J, the junction kept 5 bases outside the gene matches. Germline loops: CDR1 SNHLY, CDR2 FYNNEI. The CDR3 DNA reads as TGTGCCAGCCAAGCGGGAGCCCCAGATACGCAGTATTTT. This translates into CASQAGAPDTQYF.

The chain carries TRBV27 and TRBJ2-2, with D perhaps matching TRBD2 (6 bases). Trimming removed 5 bases at V and 1 base at J, with 14 bases between. CDR1 MNHEY and CDR2 SMNVEV come from the germline V gene (reference sequence). This CDR3 contains 16 residues. CDR3 in amino acids: CASSQRRGGNTGELFF. DNA of the CDR3: TGTGCCAGCAGTCAGCGGCGGGGTGGGAACACCGGGGAGCTGTTTTTT.

This clonotype was detected ten times or more. The chain combines TRBV28 with TRBJ2-5; the match to TRBD2 covers 13 bases. The CDR3 totals 16 residues. V shed 4 bases and J 6 bases; nucleotides not matched to a gene: 8. CDR1 is MDHEN and CDR2 is SYDVKM in the germline V gene. The CDR3 is CASSSFGLAGAQTQYF. The CDR3 DNA is TGTGCCAGCAGTTCTTTCGGACTAGCGGGAGCTCAGACCCAGTACTTC. The whole variable domain, remainder taken from reference TRBV28 and TRBJ2-5, is DVKVTQSSRYLVKRTGEKVFLECVQDMDHENMFWYRQDPGLGLRLIYFSYDVKMKEKGDIPEGYSVSREKKERFSLILESASTNQTSMYLCASSSFGLAGAQTQYFGPGTRLLVL.

This clonotype was counted many times. This sequence joins TRBV2 and TRBJ2-3, with D perhaps matching TRBD2 (6 bases). The CDR3 consists of 16 residues. Between the trimmed V and J ends, which lost 4 bases and 0 bases, there was a span of 14 bases. Germline V lookup: CDR1 SNHLY, CDR2 FYNNEI. CDR3 in amino acids: CASSVSSVASTDTQYF. The DNA for the CDR3 is TGTGCCAGCAGTGTATCTAGCGTAGCTAGCACAGATACGCAGTATTTT.

This clonotype appeared many times. The chain recombines TRBV4-2 with TRBJ1-1; D is perhaps TRBD1 (6 bases). Germline values: CDR1 LGHNA, CDR2 YNFKEQ. CDR3 length equals 17 residues. Trimming stripped 0 bases from V and 4 bases from J, with 18 bases between. CDR3 in amino acids: CASSQDGFGGRGTEAFF. The CDR3 region has the DNA TGTGCCAGCAGCCAAGATGGTTTCGGGGGGCGAGGCACTGAAGCTTTCTTT.

This clonotype turned up a few times. This chain joins TRBV10-3 and TRBJ2-2; 7 positions agree with TRBD1. V lost 0 bases, J lost 5 bases, and 6 bases stayed unmatched. The CDR3 runs 16 residues. Germline V gives CDR1 ENHRY, CDR2 SYGVKD. In DNA form, the CDR3 reads TGTGCCATCAGTGAGTCGAACAGGGGAGAGACCGGGGAGCTGTTTTTT. Its protein is CAISESNRGETGELFF.

This clonotype showed up many times. J is TRBJ2-2 and V is TRBV11-2, with D unclear. The CDR3 has 14 residues. Germline loops: CDR1 SGHAT, CDR2 FQNNGV. V shed 0 bases and J shed 5 bases, with 7 bases lying between them. The CDR3 DNA reads TGTGCCAGCAGCTTAGAATCCGGAACCGGGGAGCTGTTTTTT. Translating it yields CASSLESGTGELFF.

This clonotype has a count of ten or more. The CDR3 spells CASSNRTWGTEAFF. CDR3 DNA sequence: TGTGCCAGCTCAAATAGGACCTGGGGCACTGAAGCTTTCTTT. V usage is TRBV18 and J usage is TRBJ1-1, with D hard to call. Trimming left V 5 bases short and J 4 bases short, with 14 bases between. Germline V gene sequence: CDR1 KGHSH, CDR2 LQKENI. This CDR3 is built from 14 residues.

The CDR3 spells CASGSRENSGANVLTF. The DNA for the CDR3 is TGTGCTAGTGGTTCCCGGGAGAACTCTGGGGCCAACGTCCTGACTTTC. The chain employs TRBV12-5 and TRBJ2-6; a weak D match, TRBD2 (6 bases). Germline V gene data show CDR1 as LGHNT and CDR2 as FRNRAP. Trimming pared 4 bases from V and 0 bases from J, leaving 10 bases between. This CDR3 comprises 16 residues.

This clonotype was observed a handful of times. The chain recombines TRBV5-4 with TRBJ2-1; TRBD2 matches at 8 bases. The CDR3 length is 16 residues. V was clipped by 4 bases and J by 1 base; unmatched bases: 7. Germline V gives CDR1 SGHNT, CDR2 YYREEE (reference sequence). In nucleotides, the CDR3 is TGTGCCAGCAGCCCGCCGGGAGGGGAATCCTACAATGAGCAGTTCTTC. Its translation: CASSPPGGESYNEQFF.

This clonotype was seen more than once but under ten times. The J gene is TRBJ1-3, the V gene TRBV28, with D possibly TRBD1 on 6 matching bases. The germline V and J ends were trimmed by 5 bases and 4 bases, with 12 bases remaining between them. CDR3 size: 14 residues. Germline V gene data show CDR1 as MDHEN and CDR2 as SYDVKM. The CDR3 region has the DNA TGTGCCAGCAGTCAGGGGTTCGCCGGAAACACCATATATTTT. Translation gives CASSQGFAGNTIYF.

Details on this clonotype: Given a much more abundant clone one base away, this may be a read error. The genes are TRBV3-1 and TRBJ1-2, with D unresolved. The CDR3 is 13 amino acids. V shed 5 bases and J shed 10 bases, with 17 bases lying between them. Germline lookup yields CDR1 LGHDT and CDR2 YNNKEL (reference sequence). The CDR3 sequence is CASSASRTGDYTF. For the CDR3, the DNA is TGTGCCAGCAGCGCATCGAGAACGGGCGACTACACCTTC.

This chain links TRBV18 with TRBJ1-2; D not resolved. Germline V gives CDR1 KGHSH, CDR2 LQKENI. Trimming removed 3 bases from V and 0 bases from J, with 11 bases in between. The CDR3 is 15 amino acids. CDR3 in amino acids: CASSPLDTPNYGYTF. CDR3 sequence (DNA): TGTGCCAGCTCACCCCTTGACACCCCTAACTATGGCTACACCTTC.

At least ten counts were recorded for this clonotype. The chain joins TRBV11-3 to TRBJ2-1; D gene unclear. The CDR3 totals 13 residues. Trimming removed 5 bases from V and 5 bases from J, with 10 bases in between. Germline CDR1 reads SGHNT; CDR2 reads YENEEA. The CDR3 region is CASSPSPNNEQFF. CDR3 DNA sequence: TGTGCCAGCAGCCCCAGCCCAAACAATGAGCAGTTCTTC.

The chain couples TRBV20-1 to TRBJ2-3, with D hard to call. Per germline, CDR1 DFQATT and CDR2 SNEGSKA (reference sequence). The CDR3 has 11 amino acids. V lost 6 bases and J lost 4, with 8 bases in between. The CDR3 loop reads CSATWADTQYF. The CDR3 DNA sequence: TGCAGTGCAACTTGGGCAGATACGCAGTATTTT.

The gene calls are TRBV5-1 and TRBJ2-3, with D possibly matching TRBD2 (7 bases). Trimming took 5 bases from V and 2 from J, leaving 18 bases between them. There are 16 residues in the CDR3. Germline V gene data show CDR1 as SGHRS and CDR2 as YFSETQ. The CDR3 region has the DNA TGCGCCAGCAGTTCGAGGGGGGGACAACCCACAGATACGCAGTATTTT. Translation: CASSSRGGQPTDTQYF.

There are many counts of this clonotype. V usage is TRBV6-1 and J usage is TRBJ2-1; a weak D match, TRBD2 (6 bases). CDR3 length: 17 amino acids. V lost 1 base to trimming and J lost 4 bases, with 17 bases between them. Germline CDR1 MNHNS, CDR2 SASEGT. The CDR3: CASSEGDFAGIYNEQFF. DNA of the CDR3: TGTGCCAGCAGTGAAGGGGACTTCGCGGGAATATACAATGAGCAGTTCTTC.

This clonotype appeared many times. The gene calls are TRBV15 and TRBJ2-7; TRBD2 is a possible D gene (5 bases). V lost 0 bases, J lost 7 bases, and 13 bases lay in between. Germline CDR1 reads LNHNV; CDR2 reads YYDKDF (reference sequence). The CDR3 has 14 amino acids. The CDR3 coding sequence is TGTGCCACCAGCAGAGACCTGATCTCGGGAGAGCAGTACTTC. This codes for CATSRDLISGEQYF.

In its sample, this clonotype was seen once. The V and J genes are TRBV6-1 and TRBJ1-5, with D maybe TRBD1 (5 bases). V lost 4 bases to trimming and J lost 2 bases, with 12 bases between them. There are 15 residues in the CDR3. Germline V gene data show CDR1 as MNHNS and CDR2 as SASEGT. The CDR3 coding sequence is TGTGCCAGCAGTGCCAGGGAAGGTGGCAATCAGCCCCAGCATTTT. Its translation is CASSAREGGNQPQHF.

A note on this clonotype: A clone one base away is much larger, so this may be a read error. CDR3 residues: CTSSEGRLSLATQYF. The CDR3 bases are TGTACCAGCAGTGAGGGGCGACTAAGCTTAGCCACACAGTACTTC. The V and J genes are TRBV2 and TRBJ2-5; possibly TRBD1 or TRBD2 for D (5 bases each). Germline V gene lookup returns CDR1 SNHLY and CDR2 FYNNEI. The CDR3 extends over 15 amino acids. The entire variable domain, with the rest obtained from reference TRBV2 and TRBJ2-5, is as follows: EPEVTQTPSHQVTQMGQEVILRCVPISNHLYFYWYRQILGQKVEFLVSFYNNEISEKSEIFDDQFSVERPDGSNFTLKIRSTKLEDSAMYFCTSSEGRLSLATQYFGPGTRLLVL.

In its sample, this clonotype was seen a few times. The chain joins TRBV29-1 to TRBJ2-1, with TRBD2 as a possible D gene (6 bases). Germline V gives CDR1 SQVTM, CDR2 ANQGSEA. V lost 4 bases to trimming and J lost 5 bases, with 15 bases between them. The CDR3 loop spans 14 amino acids. This CDR3 reads CSVVGEALDNEQFF. The CDR3 DNA follows: TGCAGCGTTGTCGGGGAGGCCCTCGACAATGAGCAGTTCTTC.

The CDR3, as DNA: TGTGCCAGTAGTATAGTGGGGAGGACAGGGGAGTTTCAGTACTTC. Translated, it gives CASSIVGRTGEFQYF. J is TRBJ2-4 and V is TRBV19; TRBD1 aligns across 9 bases. The CDR3 is made up of 15 amino acids. J gave up 11 bases and V 1 base, and 9 bases lay outside the gene matches. Looked up from germline, CDR1 is LNHDA and CDR2 is SQIVND (reference sequence). The whole variable domain, filled in from reference TRBV19 and TRBJ2-4, reads DGGITQSPKYLFRKEGQNVTLSCEQNLNHDAMYWYRQDPGQGLRLIYYSQIVNDFQKGDIAEGYSVSREKKESFPLTVTSAQKNPTAFYLCASSIVGRTGEFQYFGAGTRLSVL.